This TCR beta chain was identified during a study of identical twins. Overall study results and limits: Weaker excess twin sharing was seen among beta out-of-frame sequences. Models predicted too little out-of-frame TCR alpha sharing in monozygotic twins. Twin-shared out-of-frame alpha sequences showed excess low generation probability.

The CDR3 is made up of 17 amino acids. Germline CDR1 SGHTA, CDR2 FQGNSA. V lost 0 bases and J lost 3, with 18 bases in between. A universal primer site was added by template switching, and unique molecular identifiers were carried by the cDNA. TCRdb reanalysed the 5' RACE reads using MiXCR and keeps one entry per CDR3 protein. This table holds just over 450,000 distinct CDR3 sequences, 13% to 15% found once. Regarding this clonotype: Its matching antigen is unknown.

The sample was also reused in another study, on yellow fever vaccine responses in identical twins.

This TCR came from a young woman in good health. The V and J genes are TRBV7-2 and TRBJ2-7; a weak D match, TRBD1 (6 bases). The sample was CD4+ T cells sorted from blood. The CDR3 nucleotides are TGTGCCAGCAGCTTAGCTGCGACAGGCGCCGGTTTCTACGAGCAGTACTTC. It yields the protein CASSLAATGAGFYEQYF. The full variable domain, with the rest looked up from reference TRBV7-2 and TRBJ2-7, is GAGVSQSPSNKVTEKGKDVELRCDPISGHTALYWYRQSLGQGLEFLIYFQGNSAPDKSGLPSDRFSAERTGGSVSTLTIQRTQQEDSAVYLCASSLAATGAGFYEQYFGPGTRLTVT.